Below are 2 T cell receptor beta chains sequenced from a single sample in a study of cytotoxic CD8 clonotypes in ibrutinib-treated CLL. Data came from immunoSEQ multiplex PCR; TCRdb stores just in-frame clones and leaves some out. The profile shows more than 140,000 clones, 70% to 85% of them singletons. Sequences were derived from PBMCs, sampled after 12 months of ibrutinib treatment. The origin of the receptors is a human donor with chronic lymphocytic leukemia.

The sample holds a few counts of this clone. V usage is TRBV30 and J usage is TRBJ1-5, with D unclear. The CDR3 length is 13 residues. Germline V gene lookup returns CDR1 GTSNPN and CDR2 SVGIG (reference sequence). Between the trimmed V and J ends, which lost 1 base and 1 base, there was a span of 5 bases. In nucleotides, the CDR3 is TGTGCCTGGAGTGCTGGGAGCAATCAGCCCCAGCATTTT. Protein product: CAWSAGSNQPQHF.

The chain has TRBV11-2 and TRBJ2-7; D call uncertain. CDR1 SGHAT and CDR2 FQNNGV come from the germline V gene. V was pared by 5 bases and J by 2 bases, with 16 bases between. The CDR3 sequence is 15 residues long. In nucleotides, the CDR3 is TGTGCCAGCAGCATAAGCCGAGGTTGGCCCTACGAGCAGTACTTC. Translation: CASSISRGWPYEQYF.